The 3 T cell receptor beta chains given below trace back to one sample, sequenced in a study of T cell responses to AZD1222 COVID-19 vaccine. Assay used: immunoSEQ multiplex PCR; TCRdb lists only in-frame clones, some missing. This table holds 50,000 to 70,000 clones, approximately 89% found once. The sample was peripheral blood, taken on day 0 of MenACWY control vaccination. The receptors derive from an adult in good health.

V is TRBV10-3 and J is TRBJ2-7; D possibly corresponds to TRBD1 (6 bases). V lost 0 bases and J lost 3, with 9 bases in between. This CDR3 region has 14 residues. Per the germline V gene, CDR1 is ENHRY and CDR2 is SYGVKD. CDR3 sequence: CAISESTGNYEQYF. The CDR3 DNA reads as TGTGCCATCAGTGAGTCTACAGGGAACTACGAGCAGTACTTC.

V is TRBV5-4 and J is TRBJ2-1; D gene uncertain. Germline V gene data show CDR1 as SGHNT and CDR2 as YYREEE (reference sequence). CDR3 length: 14 residues. Deletions cut 4 bases from V and 5 bases from J, with 13 bases between. The CDR3 spells CASSPRGKDNEQFF. The CDR3 nucleotides are TGTGCCAGCAGCCCCCGCGGAAAAGACAATGAGCAGTTCTTC.

This clone was found a few times. The chain carries TRBV4-1 and TRBJ2-7, with D tentatively TRBD2 (6 bases). V was shortened by 0 bases and J by 3 bases, with 15 bases between the two germline ends. The CDR3 runs to 16 residues. Germline-derived CDR1 and CDR2 are MGHRA and YSYEKL. CDR3 coding DNA: TGCGCCAGCAGCCAAGATGGTCCAGGGCGGGGCTACGAGCAGTACTTC. Amino acids: CASSQDGPGRGYEQYF.